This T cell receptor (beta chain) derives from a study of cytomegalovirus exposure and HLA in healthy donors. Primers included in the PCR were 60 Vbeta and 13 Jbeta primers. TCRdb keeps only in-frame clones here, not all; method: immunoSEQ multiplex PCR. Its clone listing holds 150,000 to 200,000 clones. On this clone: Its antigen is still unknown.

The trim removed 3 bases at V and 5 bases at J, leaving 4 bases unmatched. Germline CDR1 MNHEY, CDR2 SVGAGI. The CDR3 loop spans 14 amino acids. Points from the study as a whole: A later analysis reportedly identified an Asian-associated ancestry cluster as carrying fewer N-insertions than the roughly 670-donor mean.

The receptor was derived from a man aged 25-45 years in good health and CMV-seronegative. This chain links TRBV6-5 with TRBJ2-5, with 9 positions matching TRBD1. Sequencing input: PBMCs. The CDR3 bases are TGTGCCAGCAGTTATACAGGGGGCAGGGAGACCCAGTACTTC. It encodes CASSYTGGRETQYF.